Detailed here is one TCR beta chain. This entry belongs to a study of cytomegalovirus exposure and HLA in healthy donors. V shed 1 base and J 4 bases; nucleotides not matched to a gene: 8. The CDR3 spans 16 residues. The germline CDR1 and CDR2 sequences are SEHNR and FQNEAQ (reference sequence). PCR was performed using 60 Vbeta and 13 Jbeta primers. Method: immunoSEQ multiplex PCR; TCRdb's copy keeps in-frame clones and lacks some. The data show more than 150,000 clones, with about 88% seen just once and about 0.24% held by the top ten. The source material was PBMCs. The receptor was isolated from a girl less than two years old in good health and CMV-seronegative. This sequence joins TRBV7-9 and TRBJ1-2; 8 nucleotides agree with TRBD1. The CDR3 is CASSLGTGTGTYGYTF. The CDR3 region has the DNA TGTGCCAGCAGCTTAGGAACCGGGACAGGAACCTATGGCTACACCTTC.